The T cell receptor (beta chain) described here comes from a study of response to subunit inactivated influenza vaccine. MiXCR was run by TCRdb on the RT-PCR reads, yielding one entry per CDR3 protein. The sample contains 550,000 to 800,000 distinct CDR3 sequences, over 11% of which appear only once. With 7 bases clipped from V and 0 bases from J, the junction kept 11 bases outside the gene matches. CDR1 and CDR2 (germline): MDHEN, SYDVKM. This CDR3 contains 18 residues. This clonotype was observed a handful of times. The TCR sequence derives from a man in his fifties or sixties who received an inactivated influenza vaccine. This sample comprised PBMCs from blood, obtained 14 days before vaccination. J is TRBJ2-3 and V is TRBV28, with 12 bases matching TRBD2. CDR3 protein: CASNIFLGTSGSTDTQYF. In nucleotides, the CDR3 is TGTGCCAGCAACATATTTCTCGGGACTAGCGGGAGCACAGATACGCAGTATTTT.